The 12 T cell receptor beta chains below were found in one sample sequenced in a study of blood T cell repertoires in COVID-19. Profiled with immunoSEQ multiplex PCR; TCRdb holds only in-frame clones, not every one. The sample gives around 250,000 clones, about 82% of which show up once; over 9% is in the top ten. Sequences were obtained from peripheral blood. These receptors came from a man at least 80 years old with acute or convalescent COVID-19.

The table lists this clone with a count of one. The chain recombines TRBV29-1 with TRBJ1-5; 7 bases match TRBD1. V dropped 6 bases and J dropped 1; count of bases not matched to a gene: 3. This CDR3 is built from 13 residues. From germline, CDR1 is SQVTM and CDR2 ANQGSEA. The CDR3 bases are TGCAGCGTCATGACAGGGAGCAATCAGCCCCAGCATTTT. Its translation is CSVMTGSNQPQHF.

This clone was picked up a small number of times. V usage is TRBV6-1 and J usage is TRBJ2-2; TRBD1 matches 12 bases. There are 17 residues in the CDR3. Germline assignment: CDR1 MNHNS and CDR2 SASEGT. The junction had 3 bases not matched to a gene; V was cut back by 4 bases and J by 0 bases. CDR3 DNA sequence: TGTGCCAGCAGTGGGGGGACAGGGGGCGCGAACACCGGGGAGCTGTTTTTT. Translating gives CASSGGTGGANTGELFF.

V is TRBV28 and J is TRBJ1-5, with D hard to call. Germline CDR1 is MDHEN and CDR2 is SYDVKM. V gave up 8 bases and J gave up 0 bases, with 20 bases separating them. This CDR3 spans 17 amino acids. The CDR3 nucleotides are TGTGCCAGCGCCGAGGCAGGCGGAGGATATAGCAATCAGCCCCAGCATTTT. Translating gives CASAEAGGGYSNQPQHF.

Concerning this clone: Other nucleotide sequences from this sample produce the same CDR3. This chain links TRBV20-1 with TRBJ1-1, with a possible D match to TRBD1 (6 bases). Germline V lookup: CDR1 DFQATT, CDR2 SNEGSKA (reference sequence). CDR3 size: 11 residues. V was shortened by 6 bases and J by 4 bases, with 9 bases between the two germline ends. The CDR3 region has the DNA TGCAGTGCCCAAGGGGGCACTGAAGCTTTCTTT. Its translation is CSAQGGTEAFF.

The V gene is TRBV19, the J gene TRBJ1-3, with D uncertain. V was pared by 7 bases and J by 1 base, with 8 bases between. CDR1 and CDR2 (germline): LNHDA, SQIVND (reference sequence). The CDR3 runs 13 residues. CDR3: CASIGISGNTIYF. The CDR3 DNA follows: TGTGCCAGTATCGGTATATCTGGAAACACCATATATTTT.

This chain links TRBV6-1 with TRBJ2-7; maybe TRBD1 (5 bases). The CDR3 has 12 amino acids. Trimming left V 1 base short and J 10 bases short, with 11 bases between. Germline CDR1 and CDR2: MNHNS and SASEGT. For the CDR3, the DNA is TGTGCCAGCAGTGAAGGGGGCAGGCCTCAGTACTTC. It encodes CASSEGGRPQYF.

The gene calls are TRBV12-3 or TRBV12-4 and TRBJ2-7; 7 bases map to TRBD2. V lost 4 bases, J lost 2 bases, and 2 bases stayed unmatched. The CDR3 is made up of 13 amino acids. The CDR3 loop is CASSSGGPYEQYF. For the CDR3, the DNA is TGTGCCAGCAGTTCGGGGGGTCCCTACGAGCAGTACTTC.

About this clone itself: At one end, the junction sequence differs from germline, possibly due to a read error. This chain uses TRBV19 with TRBJ2-2; 11 bases agree with TRBD2. CDR1 and CDR2 (germline): LNHDA, SQIVND (reference sequence). The CDR3 length is 15 residues. The CDR3: CASRLGLAGAGGLFF. CDR3 coding DNA: TGTGCCAGTCGTCTCGGACTAGCGGGCGCTGGGGGGCTGTTTTTT.

This rearrangement joins TRBV5-4 to TRBJ2-2; D is possibly TRBD2 (5 bases). The CDR3 is 13 residues long. V lost 2 bases and J lost 13, with 15 bases in between. Germline values: CDR1 SGHNT, CDR2 YYREEE (reference sequence). The CDR3 spells CASSFSPQEALFF. The DNA of the CDR3 is TGTGCCAGCAGCTTTTCCCCCCAGGAGGCGCTGTTTTTT.

The chain joins TRBV18 to TRBJ2-5, with 8 bases lining up with TRBD2. The CDR3 is made up of 16 amino acids. Germline V gives CDR1 KGHSH, CDR2 LQKENI. With 3 bases clipped from V and 2 bases from J, the junction kept 8 bases outside the gene matches. The CDR3 DNA sequence: TGTGCCAGCTCACCCTCCGGGACTAGAGTTCAAGAGACCCAGTACTTC. Amino acid sequence: CASSPSGTRVQETQYF. Variable domain in full (rest from reference TRBV18 and TRBJ2-5): NAGVMQNPRHLVRRRGQEARLRCSPMKGHSHVYWYRQLPEEGLKFMVYLQKENIIDESGMPKERFSAEFPKEGPSILRIQQVVRGDSAAYFCASSPSGTRVQETQYFGPGTRLLVL.

The V call is TRBV19, the J call TRBJ2-7; D uncertain. This CDR3 has 11 amino acids. Trimming pared 8 bases from V and 1 base from J, leaving 6 bases between. CDR1 and CDR2 (germline): LNHDA, SQIVND (reference sequence). The DNA for the CDR3 is TGTGCCAGTGGGCAGTCCTACGAGCAGTACTTC. Translation gives CASGQSYEQYF.

CDR3 coding DNA: TGTGCCAGCACTTTGGCTCAGGGGTTAGGCTACGAGCAGTACTTC. This codes for CASTLAQGLGYEQYF. The rearrangement links TRBV2 to TRBJ2-7; D may be TRBD1 (6 bases). Between the trimmed V and J ends, which lost 7 bases and 3 bases, there was a span of 19 bases. This CDR3 spans 15 amino acids. Germline V gene sequence: CDR1 SNHLY, CDR2 FYNNEI.